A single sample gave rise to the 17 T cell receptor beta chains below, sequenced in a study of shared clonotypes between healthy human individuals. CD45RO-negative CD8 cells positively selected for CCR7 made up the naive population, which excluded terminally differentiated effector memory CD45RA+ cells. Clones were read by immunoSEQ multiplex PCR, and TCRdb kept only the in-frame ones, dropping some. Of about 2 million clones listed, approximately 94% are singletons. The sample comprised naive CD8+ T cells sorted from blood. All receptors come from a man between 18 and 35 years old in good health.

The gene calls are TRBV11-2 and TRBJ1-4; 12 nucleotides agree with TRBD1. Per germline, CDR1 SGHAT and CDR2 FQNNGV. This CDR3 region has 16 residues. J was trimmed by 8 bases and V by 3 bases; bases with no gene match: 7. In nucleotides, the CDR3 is TGTGCCAGCAGCTTGGGACAGGGGGCTTTTCACGAAAAACTGTTTTTT. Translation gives CASSLGQGAFHEKLFF.

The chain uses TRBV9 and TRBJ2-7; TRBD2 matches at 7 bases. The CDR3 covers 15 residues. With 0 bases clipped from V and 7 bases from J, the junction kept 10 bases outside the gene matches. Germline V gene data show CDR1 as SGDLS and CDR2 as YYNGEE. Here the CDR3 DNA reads TGTGCCAGCAGCGTAGACAGCGGGGCCCTTGGGGAGCAGTACTTC. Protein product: CASSVDSGALGEQYF.

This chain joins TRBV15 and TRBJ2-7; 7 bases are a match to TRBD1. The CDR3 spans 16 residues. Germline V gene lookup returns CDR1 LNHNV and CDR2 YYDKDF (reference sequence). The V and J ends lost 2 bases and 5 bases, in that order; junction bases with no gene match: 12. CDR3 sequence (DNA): TGTGCCACCAGCAGACCTGCGGACAGGTTGCCCCACGAGCAGTACTTC. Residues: CATSRPADRLPHEQYF. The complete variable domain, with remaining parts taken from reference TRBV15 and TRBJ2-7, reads DAMVIQNPRYQVTQFGKPVTLSCSQTLNHNVMYWYQQKSSQAPKLLFHYYDKDFNNEADTPDNFQSRRPNTSFCFLDIRSPGLGDTAMYLCATSRPADRLPHEQYFGPGTRLTVT.

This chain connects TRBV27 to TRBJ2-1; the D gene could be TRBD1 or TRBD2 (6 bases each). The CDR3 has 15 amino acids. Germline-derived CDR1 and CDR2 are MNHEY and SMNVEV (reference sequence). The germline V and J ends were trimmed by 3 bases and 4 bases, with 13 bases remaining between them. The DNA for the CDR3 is TGTGCCAGCAGTTTCGCGGGACAACTTTACAATGAGCAGTTCTTC. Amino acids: CASSFAGQLYNEQFF.

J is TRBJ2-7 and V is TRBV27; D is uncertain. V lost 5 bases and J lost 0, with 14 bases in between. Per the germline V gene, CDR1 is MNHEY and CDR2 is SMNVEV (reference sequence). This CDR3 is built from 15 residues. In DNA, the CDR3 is TGTGCCAGCAGTCCCTCCAGTCCCCCCTCCTACGAGCAGTACTTC. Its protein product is CASSPSSPPSYEQYF.

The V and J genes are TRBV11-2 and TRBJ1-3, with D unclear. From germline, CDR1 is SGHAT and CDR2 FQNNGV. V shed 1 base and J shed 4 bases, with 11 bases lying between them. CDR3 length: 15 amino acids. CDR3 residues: CASSLVAGSGNTIYF. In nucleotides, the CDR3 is TGTGCCAGCAGCTTAGTTGCTGGGTCCGGAAACACCATATATTTT.

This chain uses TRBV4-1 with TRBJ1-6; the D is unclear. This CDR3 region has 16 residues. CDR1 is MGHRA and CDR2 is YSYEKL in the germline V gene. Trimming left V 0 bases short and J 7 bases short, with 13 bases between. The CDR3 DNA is TGCGCCAGCAGCCAAGATAACGGGGTGGTCAATTCACCCCTCCACTTT. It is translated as CASSQDNGVVNSPLHF.

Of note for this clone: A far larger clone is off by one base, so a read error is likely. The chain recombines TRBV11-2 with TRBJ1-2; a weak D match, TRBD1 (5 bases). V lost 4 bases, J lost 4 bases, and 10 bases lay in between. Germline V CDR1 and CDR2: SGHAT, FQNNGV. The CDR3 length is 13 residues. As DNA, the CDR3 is TGTGCCAGCAGCTCGGGACGGATCTATGGCTACACCTTC. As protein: CASSSGRIYGYTF. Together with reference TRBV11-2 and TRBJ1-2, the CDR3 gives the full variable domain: EAGVAQSPRYKIIEKRQSVAFWCNPISGHATLYWYQQILGQGPKLLIQFQNNGVVDDSQLPKDRFSAERLKGVDSTLKIQPAKLEDSAVYLCASSSGRIYGYTFGSGTRLTVV.

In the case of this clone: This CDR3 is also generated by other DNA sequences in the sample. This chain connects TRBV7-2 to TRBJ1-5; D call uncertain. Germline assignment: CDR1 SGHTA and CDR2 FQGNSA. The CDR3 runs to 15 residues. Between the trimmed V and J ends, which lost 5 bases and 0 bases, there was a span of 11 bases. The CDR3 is CASSPGPYSNQPQHF. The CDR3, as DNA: TGTGCCAGCAGCCCTGGCCCTTATAGCAATCAGCCCCAGCATTTT.

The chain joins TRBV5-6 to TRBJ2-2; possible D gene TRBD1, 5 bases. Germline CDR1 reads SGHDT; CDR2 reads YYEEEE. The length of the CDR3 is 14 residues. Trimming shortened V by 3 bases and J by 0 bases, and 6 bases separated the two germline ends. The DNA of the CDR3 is TGTGCCAGCAGCTCGACAGCGAACACCGGGGAGCTGTTTTTT. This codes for CASSSTANTGELFF.

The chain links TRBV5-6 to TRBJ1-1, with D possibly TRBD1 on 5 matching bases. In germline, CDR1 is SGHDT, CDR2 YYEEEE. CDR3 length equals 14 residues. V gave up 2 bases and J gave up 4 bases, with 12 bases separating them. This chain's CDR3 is CASSLTGLGTEAFF. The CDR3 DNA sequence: TGTGCCAGCAGCTTAACGGGGCTCGGCACTGAAGCTTTCTTT.

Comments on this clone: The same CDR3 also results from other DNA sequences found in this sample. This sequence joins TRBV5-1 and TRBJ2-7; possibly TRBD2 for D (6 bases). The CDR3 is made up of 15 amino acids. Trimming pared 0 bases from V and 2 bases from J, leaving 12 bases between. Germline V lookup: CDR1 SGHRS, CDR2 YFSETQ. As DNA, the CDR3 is TGCGCCAGCAGCTTGGTTTCCGGAGGGACCTACGAGCAGTACTTC. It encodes CASSLVSGGTYEQYF.

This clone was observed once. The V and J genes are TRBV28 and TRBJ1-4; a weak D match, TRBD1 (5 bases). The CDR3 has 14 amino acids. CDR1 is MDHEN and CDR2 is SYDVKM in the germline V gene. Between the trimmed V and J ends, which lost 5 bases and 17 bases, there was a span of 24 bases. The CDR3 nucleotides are TGTGCCAGCAGTCCACCTGACAGCCTTGGAGCTGTTTTTTTT. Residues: CASSPPDSLGAVFF.

CDR3 nucleotide sequence: TGCGCCAGCAGCTTTCTAGCGGGGGGGTTCGATGAGCAGTTCTTC. Its protein product is CASSFLAGGFDEQFF. This sequence joins TRBV5-1 and TRBJ2-1; 12 bases match TRBD2. V lost 2 bases and J lost 8; bases outside the gene matches: 5. The CDR3 totals 15 residues. Germline CDR1 reads SGHRS; CDR2 reads YFSETQ. The full variable domain, with the rest looked up from reference TRBV5-1 and TRBJ2-1, is KAGVTQTPRYLIKTRGQQVTLSCSPISGHRSVSWYQQTPGQGLQFLFEYFSETQRNKGNFPGRFSGRQFSNSRSEMNVSTLELGDSALYLCASSFLAGGFDEQFFGPGTRLTVL.

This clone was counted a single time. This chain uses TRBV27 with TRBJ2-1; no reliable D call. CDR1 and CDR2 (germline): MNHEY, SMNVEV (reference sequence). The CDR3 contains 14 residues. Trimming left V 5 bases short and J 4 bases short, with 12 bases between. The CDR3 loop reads CASSLQMGYNEQFF. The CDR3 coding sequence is TGTGCCAGCAGTCTCCAGATGGGGTACAATGAGCAGTTCTTC.

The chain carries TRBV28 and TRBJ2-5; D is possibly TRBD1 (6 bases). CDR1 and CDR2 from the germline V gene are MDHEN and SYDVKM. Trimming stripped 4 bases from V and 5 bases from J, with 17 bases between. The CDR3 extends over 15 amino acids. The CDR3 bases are TGTGCCAGCAGTTCCCCCAGGACAGTCCAGGAGACCCAGTACTTC. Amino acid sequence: CASSSPRTVQETQYF.

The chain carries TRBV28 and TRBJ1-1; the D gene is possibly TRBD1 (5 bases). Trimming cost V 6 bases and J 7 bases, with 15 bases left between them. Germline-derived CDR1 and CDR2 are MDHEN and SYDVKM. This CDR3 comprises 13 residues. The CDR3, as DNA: TGTGCCAGCAGGGGGCTGGGGAGGGGTGAAGCTTTCTTT. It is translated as CASRGLGRGEAFF.